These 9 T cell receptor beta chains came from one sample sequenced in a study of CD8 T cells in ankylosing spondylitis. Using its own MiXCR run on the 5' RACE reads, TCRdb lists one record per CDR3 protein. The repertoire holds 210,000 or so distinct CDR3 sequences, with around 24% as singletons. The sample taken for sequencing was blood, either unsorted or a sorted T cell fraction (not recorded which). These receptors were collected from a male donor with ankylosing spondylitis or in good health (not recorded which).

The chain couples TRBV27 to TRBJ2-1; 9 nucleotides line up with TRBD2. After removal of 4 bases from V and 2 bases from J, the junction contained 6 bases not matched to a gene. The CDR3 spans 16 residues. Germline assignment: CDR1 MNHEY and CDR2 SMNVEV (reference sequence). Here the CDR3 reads CASSSSGLATYNEQFF. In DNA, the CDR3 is TGTGCCAGCAGTTCGTCCGGACTAGCGACCTACAATGAGCAGTTCTTC.

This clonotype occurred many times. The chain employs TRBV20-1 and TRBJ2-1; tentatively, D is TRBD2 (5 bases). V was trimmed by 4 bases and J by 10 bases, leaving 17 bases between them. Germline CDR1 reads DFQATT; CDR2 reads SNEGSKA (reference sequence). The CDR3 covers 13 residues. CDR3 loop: CSAKPGSTQEQFF. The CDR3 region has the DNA TGCAGTGCTAAACCGGGAAGTACTCAAGAGCAGTTCTTC.

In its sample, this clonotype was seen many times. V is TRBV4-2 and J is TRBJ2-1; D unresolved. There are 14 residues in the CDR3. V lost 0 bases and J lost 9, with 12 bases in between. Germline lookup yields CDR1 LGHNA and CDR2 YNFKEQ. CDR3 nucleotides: TGTGCCAGCAGCCAAGAAACCCTCAGTCTTGAGCAGTTCTTC. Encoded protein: CASSQETLSLEQFF.

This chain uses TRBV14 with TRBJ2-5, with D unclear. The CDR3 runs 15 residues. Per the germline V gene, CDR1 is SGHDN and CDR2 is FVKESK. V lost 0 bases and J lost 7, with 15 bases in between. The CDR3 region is CASSQDGRSLATQYF. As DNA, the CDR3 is TGTGCCAGCAGCCAAGACGGCAGGAGCTTGGCGACCCAGTACTTC. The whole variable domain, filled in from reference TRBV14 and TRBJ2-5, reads EAGVTQFPSHSVIEKGQTVTLRCDPISGHDNLYWYRRVMGKEIKFLLHFVKESKQDESGMPNNRFLAERTGGTYSTLKVQPAELEDSGVYFCASSQDGRSLATQYFGPGTRLLVL.

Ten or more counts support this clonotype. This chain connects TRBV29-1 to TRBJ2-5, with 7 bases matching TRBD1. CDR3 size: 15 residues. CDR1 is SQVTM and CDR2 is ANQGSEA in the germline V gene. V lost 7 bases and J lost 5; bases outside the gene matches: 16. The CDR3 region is CSAKDRFRAKETQYF. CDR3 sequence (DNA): TGCAGCGCCAAGGACAGGTTTCGGGCGAAGGAGACCCAGTACTTC.

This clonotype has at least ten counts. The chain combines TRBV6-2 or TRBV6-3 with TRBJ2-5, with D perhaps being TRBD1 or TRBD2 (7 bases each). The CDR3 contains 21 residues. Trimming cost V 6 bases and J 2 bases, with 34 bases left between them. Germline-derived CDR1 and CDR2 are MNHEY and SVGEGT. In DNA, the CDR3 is TGTGCCAGCAGGATGACAGGGTTTCGGGGCGGGGGTAGCGGACGGCAAGAGACCCAGTACTTC. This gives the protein CASRMTGFRGGGSGRQETQYF.

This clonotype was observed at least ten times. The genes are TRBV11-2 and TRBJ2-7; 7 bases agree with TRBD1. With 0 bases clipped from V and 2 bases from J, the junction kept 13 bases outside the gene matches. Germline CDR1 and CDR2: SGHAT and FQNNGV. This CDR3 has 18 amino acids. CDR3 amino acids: CASSLDHRGPSRPYEQYF. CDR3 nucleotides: TGTGCCAGCAGCTTAGACCACAGGGGCCCTAGTCGCCCCTACGAGCAGTACTTC.

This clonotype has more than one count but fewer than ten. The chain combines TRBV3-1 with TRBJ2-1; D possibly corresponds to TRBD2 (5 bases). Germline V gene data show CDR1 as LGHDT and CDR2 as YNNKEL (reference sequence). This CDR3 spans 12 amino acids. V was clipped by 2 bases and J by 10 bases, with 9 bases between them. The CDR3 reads CASSQRTGEQFF. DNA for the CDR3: TGTGCCAGCAGCCAAAGGACGGGGGAGCAGTTCTTC.

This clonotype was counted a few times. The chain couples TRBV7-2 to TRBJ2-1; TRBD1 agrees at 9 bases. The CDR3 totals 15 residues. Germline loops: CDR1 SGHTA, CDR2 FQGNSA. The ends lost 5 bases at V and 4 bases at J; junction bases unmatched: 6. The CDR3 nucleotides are TGTGCCAGCAGCCCCCGGGACAGGGAATACAATGAGCAGTTCTTC. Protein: CASSPRDREYNEQFF.